This T cell receptor beta chain was captured by sequencing in a study of T cells in localized non-small cell lung cancer. TCRdb's table, derived via immunoSEQ multiplex PCR, lists solely in-frame clones and lacks some. The sample carries around 140,000 clones, more than 80% recorded once. V shed 0 bases and J shed 0 bases, with 9 bases lying between them. The CDR3 has 16 residues. The germline V gene encodes CDR1 ENHRY and CDR2 SYGVKD. This TCR derives from a female donor older than 55 with stage I lung adenocarcinoma. V gene TRBV10-3 combines with J gene TRBJ2-1; D gene unclear. The specimen comprised peripheral blood, sampled before any cancer treatment. CDR3 region: CAISESPVRSYNEQFF. The CDR3 DNA follows: TGTGCCATCAGTGAGTCCCCCGTGCGCTCCTACAATGAGCAGTTCTTC.